The source of this T cell receptor (beta chain) is a study of memory CD8 T cells in hepatitis C reinfection (dated by TCRdb to about 2017). For context, the study as a whole: Three donors spontaneously resolved two consecutive HCV infections, while two donors cleared a primary infection but became chronically infected after reinfection. HCV reinfection was defined by a positive HCV RNA test following two negative tests taken at least 60 days apart. Pre-reinfection samples were obtained between 55 and 20 weeks before detection of reinfection. The study tracked the TCR beta repertoire of virus-specific CD8 T cells longitudinally across an HCV reinfection episode in several donors. Between 2009 and 2012, 5 or 6 reinfection cases with stored pre-reinfection samples were identified. Participants who had resolved a prior HCV infection were followed every 3 months in the reinfection study. General study outcomes and caveats: Because the study included only a few donors, definitive conclusions about public clonotypes linked to secondary clearance could not be reached.

What the time point label conveys for this sample: pre-reinfection, 55 to 20 weeks before reinfection detection. TCR sequencing was performed on the sorted cells directly ex vivo, without any in vitro expansion beforehand. The donors, who were people who inject drugs, were enrolled in the Montreal Acute Hepatitis C Cohort Study (HEPCO) in Canada. As controls, total naive CD8 T cells were sorted as viable CD3+ CD8+ CD45RO- cells from a couple of donors at all three reinfection time points. Before sorting, cryopreserved peripheral blood mononuclear cells were thawed and used as the source for purifying CD8 T cells. Negative selection with the MACS CD8+ T cell Isolation Kit was used to enrich CD8 T cells. Cell sorting was done on a BD FACSAria II sorter with FACSDiva software, and data were analyzed with FlowJo. CDR1 and CDR2 were assigned from the germline V gene (reference sequence) as MNHNY and SVGAGI. The CDR3 runs 15 residues from the cysteine to the phenylalanine. Of all the DNA, just the CDR3 is kept, 45 bases in frame from base 1. Relative to germline, V is 3 bases shorter and J is 2 bases shorter, with 12 bases between their ends.

The method was the immunoSEQ multiplex PCR assay. Genomic DNA was pulled from the sorted cells, and the automated high-throughput method of Adaptive Biotechnologies was used to sequence the TCR beta V, D and J regions. A two-step, bias-controlled multiplex PCR was used to amplify the CDR3 regions. Amplified TCR beta libraries were sequenced on an Illumina instrument. Concerning the study's data processing: Demultiplexed reads were processed to reduce amplification and sequencing bias, and the IMGT database was used to assign CDR3 sequences to gene families. ImmunoSEQ software version 2.0 was used to analyze repertoire data. Out-of-frame sequences and sequences containing stop codons in the CDR3 were removed from the clonotype lists. Clonotypes below 0.01% frequency were excluded because they corresponded to less than one cell. Richness was computed as observed richness divided by input cell number, and evenness as Shannon entropy divided by log observed richness. Repertoire diversity and similarity between time points were quantified using Simpson diversity and Morisita-Horn overlap indices. Clonotypes were grouped as dominant (>1%), sub-dominant (0.5-0.99%), low abundance (0.1-0.49%) or lowest abundance (<0.1%). The germline index was obtained by subtracting total nucleotide additions from total CDR3 length and then dividing the result by total CDR3 length. TCRdb holds this immuneACCESS table with in-frame rearrangements only. Some clones are missing; in checked studies, unresolved V genes explain under half, and the rest has no known cause. V and J calls plus clone size are reproduced from that table; the DNA served to infer D and trimming. The sample yields just over 50,000 clones; around 92% were counted once. The ten largest clones represent roughly 1% of the sample.

With regard to this clone: What antigen it recognizes has not been identified. The sample holds no much larger clone one base away, and base qualities are not on file.

Sequencing used naive CD8+ T cells sorted from blood. The label giving this sample's cell subset or site can be read as: total naive CD8+CD45RO- T cells. This clonotype was obtained from a young man with hepatitis C virus infection. The rearrangement combines TRBV6-6 with TRBJ2-3; D gene: possibly TRBD2, on 6 matching bases. The encoded CDR3 is CASSYLRGNTDTQYF. The DNA is as follows: TGTGCCAGCAGTTATTTGCGGGGAAACACAGATACGCAGTATTTT.